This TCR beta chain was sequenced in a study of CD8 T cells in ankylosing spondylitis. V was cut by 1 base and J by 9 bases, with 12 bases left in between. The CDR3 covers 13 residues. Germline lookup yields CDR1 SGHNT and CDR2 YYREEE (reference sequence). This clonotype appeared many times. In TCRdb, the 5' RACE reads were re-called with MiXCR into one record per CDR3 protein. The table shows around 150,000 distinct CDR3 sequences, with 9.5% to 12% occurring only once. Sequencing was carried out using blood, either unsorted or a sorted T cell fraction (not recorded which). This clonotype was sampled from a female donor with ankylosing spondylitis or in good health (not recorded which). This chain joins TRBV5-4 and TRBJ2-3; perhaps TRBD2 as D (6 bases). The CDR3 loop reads CASSLSLANTQYF. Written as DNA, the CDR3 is TGTGCCAGCAGCTTGTCCCTAGCGAACACGCAGTATTTT.